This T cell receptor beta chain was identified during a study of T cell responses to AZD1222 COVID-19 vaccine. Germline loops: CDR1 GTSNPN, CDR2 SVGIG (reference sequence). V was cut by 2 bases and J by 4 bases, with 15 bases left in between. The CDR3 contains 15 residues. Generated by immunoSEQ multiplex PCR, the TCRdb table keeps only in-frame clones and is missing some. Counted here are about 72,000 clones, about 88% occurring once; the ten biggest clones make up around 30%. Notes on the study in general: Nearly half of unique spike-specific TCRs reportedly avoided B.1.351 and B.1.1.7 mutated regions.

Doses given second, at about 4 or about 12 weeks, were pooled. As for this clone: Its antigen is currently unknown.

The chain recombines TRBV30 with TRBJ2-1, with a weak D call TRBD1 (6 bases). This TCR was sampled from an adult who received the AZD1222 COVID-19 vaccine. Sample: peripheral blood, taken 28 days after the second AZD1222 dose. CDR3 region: CAWSNRAELYNEQFF. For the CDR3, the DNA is TGTGCCTGGAGTAACAGGGCAGAACTTTACAATGAGCAGTTCTTC.